A selection of T cell receptor beta chains follows, all from one sample in a study of control samples from healthy donors and cancer patients. Assay: immunoSEQ multiplex PCR; the TCRdb copy retains only in-frame clones and omits some. This sample has roughly 86,000 clones; over 85% occur once, and the top ten carry about 1.5%. Sequencing input: blood. The receptor source for this set is a woman aged 30 to 39 in good health. CDR3s include the opening cysteine and the closing phenylalanine or tryptophan. A D gene is named only where the DNA matches it firmly. Size tells how often a clone was seen (once, few, many) or the class of an expanded clone, and some rows leave it out.

v_call	j_call	d_call	clone_size	cdr3_nt	cdr3_aa
TRBV4-2	TRBJ2-2	-	few	TGTGCCAGCAGCCACCCTACAGGGATGGATACCGGGGAGCTGTTTTTT	CASSHPTGMDTGELFF
TRBV5-1	TRBJ1-6	-	-	TGCGCCAGCAGCTTGGACAGAAATAATTCACCCCTCCACTTT	CASSLDRNNSPLHF
TRBV18	TRBJ1-2	TRBD1	-	TGTGCCAGCTCACCCGGGACAGGGGGCGCTCCGGGTGGCTACACCTTC	CASSPGTGGAPGGYTF
TRBV6-5	TRBJ2-3	TRBD2	-	TGTGCCAGCAGAGTAGCGGGAGAGTTCGGAGATACGCAGTATTTT	CASRVAGEFGDTQYF
TRBV13	TRBJ2-2	-	-	TGTGCCAGCAGCTTAGGGAGCGGGGAGCTGTTTTTT	CASSLGSGELFF
TRBV30	TRBJ1-2	-	once	TGTGCCTGGAGTATAGGGAACTATGGCTACACCTTC	CAWSIGNYGYTF
TRBV5-1	TRBJ1-3	-	-	TGCGCCAGCAGCTTGGATGGCCGATCCTCTGGAAACACCATATATTTT	CASSLDGRSSGNTIYF
TRBV28	TRBJ1-1	TRBD1	-	TGTGCCAGCAGTTCAGCCGGGACAGTGAACACTGAAGCTTTCTTT	CASSSAGTVNTEAFF
TRBV28	TRBJ1-1	-	-	TGTGCCAGCTCCCTACAGGGCAAGAACACTGAAGCTTTCTTT	CASSLQGKNTEAFF
TRBV6-5	TRBJ1-1	TRBD1	once	TGTGCCAGCAGTAAACAACGACAGGGTACTGAAGCTTTCTTT	CASSKQRQGTEAFF
TRBV7-9	TRBJ2-3	-	-	TGTGCCAGCAGCTTAGCGACTACAACAGATACGCAGTATTTT	CASSLATTTDTQYF
TRBV28	TRBJ1-5	-	once	TGTGCCAGTCGGGAGGGGAATGCGGGGCCCCAGCATTTT	CASREGNAGPQHF
TRBV5-6	TRBJ2-7	-	-	TGTGCCAGCAGTTCTGACAGCCGTTACTACGAGCAGTACTTC	CASSSDSRYYEQYF
TRBV7-8	TRBJ1-6	-	-	TGTGCCAGCAGCTTAGGGACAGCAACCCTGTATAATTCACCCCTCCACTTT	CASSLGTATLYNSPLHF
TRBV13	TRBJ1-5	-	-	TGTGCCAGCAGTCTAAGGGGGGCTCAGCCCCAGCATTTT	CASSLRGAQPQHF
TRBV29-1	TRBJ1-2	TRBD1	-	TGCAGCGTTGGAGAGACAGGGGGCTATGGCTACACCTTC	CSVGETGGYGYTF
TRBV20-1	TRBJ2-2	-	-	TGCAGTGCTAGTTACAAGAACACCGGGGAGCTGTTTTTT	CSASYKNTGELFF
TRBV30	TRBJ1-4	-	-	TGTGCCTGGACAGGTTCAACTAATGAAAAACTGTTTTTT	CAWTGSTNEKLFF
TRBV28	TRBJ2-2	-	-	TGTGCCAGCGGCAGGGGCGGGGAGCTGTTTTTT	CASGRGGELFF
TRBV7-9	TRBJ2-1	-	-	TGTGCCAGCAGCTTAGCGCGAGTGGCCGCAGGGGACAATGAGCAGTTCTTC	CASSLARVAAGDNEQFF
TRBV5-6	TRBJ2-3	-	-	TGTGCCAGCAGCTTTATTACAGATACGCAGTATTTT	CASSFITDTQYF
TRBV5-4	TRBJ1-6	-	-	TGTGCCAGCAGCTTAGACCGAGATAATTCACCCCTCCACTTT	CASSLDRDNSPLHF
TRBV4-1	TRBJ2-1	-	-	TGCGCCAGCAGCCATCTTGGTAATGAGCAGTTCTTC	CASSHLGNEQFF